This is a list of T cell receptor beta chains from one sample in a study of cytomegalovirus exposure and HLA in healthy donors. Some clones are missing from TCRdb's copy, which holds only in-frame ones; the method was immunoSEQ multiplex PCR. Of about 92,000 clones listed, approximately 94% are singletons. Sequencing was done on a sample of PBMCs. The origin of the receptors is a woman in her thirties in good health and CMV-seropositive. Both conserved end residues are part of each CDR3. A D gene is named only where the DNA matches it firmly. Clone size, where shown, is once, few, many, or a class for clones that have expanded.

cdr3_nt cdr3_aa v_call clone_size d_call cdr3_length j_call
TGTGCCAGCCTCCCCGGACTGCTTATCTATGGCTACACCTTC CASLPGLLIYGYTF TRBV27 - - 14 TRBJ1-2
TGCGCCAGCAGTGTCTCCCCCAACACTGAAGCTTTCTTT CASSVSPNTEAFF TRBV10-1 - - 13 TRBJ1-1
TGTGCCAGCAGCCCGAGGACTAGCGGACTAACCTACGAGCAGTACTTC CASSPRTSGLTYEQYF TRBV7-9 - TRBD2 16 TRBJ2-7
TGTGCCAGCAGCTTACCACAGGGTCTTAATGGCTACACCTTC CASSLPQGLNGYTF TRBV5-4 - - 14 TRBJ1-2
TGTGCCAGCAGCCAAGATCCTAAGCCTAGCGGGGGGAGCACAGATACGCAGTATTTT CASSQDPKPSGGSTDTQYF TRBV4-2 - TRBD2 19 TRBJ2-3
TGTGCCAGCAGCCAAGAGACAGGGGACCGCAATCAGCCCCAGCATTTT CASSQETGDRNQPQHF TRBV4-2 once TRBD1 16 TRBJ1-5
TGTGCCAGCAGCTCGACGGGACAGGCTAATGAAAAACTGTTTTTT CASSSTGQANEKLFF TRBV9 - TRBD1 15 TRBJ1-4
TGTGCCAGCAGTGGGGGCGGGGAAGGCGCCGGGGAGCTGTTTTTT CASSGGGEGAGELFF TRBV25-1 once - 15 TRBJ2-2
TGTGCCAGCAGCGTAGAGGCGGGTCGTCGCGGGGGGAGGTCCGGGGAGCTGTTTTTT CASSVEAGRRGGRSGELFF TRBV9 - TRBD2 19 TRBJ2-2
TGCGCCAGCAGCCATCTAAACGAGGGCCAGTACTTC CASSHLNEGQYF TRBV4-1 - - 12 TRBJ2-5
TGTGCCAGCTCACCAGCGTGGACAGAAACTAGCACAGATACGCAGTATTTT CASSPAWTETSTDTQYF TRBV18 - - 17 TRBJ2-3
TGTGCCAGCAGCTCCCAGGGGAATGGCAATCAGCCCCAGCATTTT CASSSQGNGNQPQHF TRBV11-2 - - 15 TRBJ1-5
TGCGCCAGCAGCCGAGGGGGTGGGGAGCAGTTCTTC CASSRGGGEQFF TRBV5-1 - - 12 TRBJ2-1
TGTGCCAGCAGCGTATACACCACCGGGGAGCTGTTTTTT CASSVYTTGELFF TRBV9 - - 13 TRBJ2-2
TGTGCCAGCAGCACCCGTCCGATAAACCTAAAGTGGGGCTACACCTTC CASSTRPINLKWGYTF TRBV7-2 once - 16 TRBJ1-2
TGTGCCAGCAGCGGGACTAGTAGGGGGACCGGGGAGCTGTTTTTT CASSGTSRGTGELFF TRBV7-2 - TRBD2 15 TRBJ2-2
TGTGCCAGCAGCAATATAGCGGGTTGGGGCCAAGAGACCCAGTACTTC CASSNIAGWGQETQYF TRBV7-2 few TRBD2 16 TRBJ2-5
TGTGCCAGCAGCCGGAGGGACAGGGGGAGCGAGCAGTACTTC CASSRRDRGSEQYF TRBV7-2 medium-sized TRBD1 14 TRBJ2-7
TGTGCCAGCTCATCACGACAGGGGTGGCCTGAAGCTTTCTTT CASSSRQGWPEAFF TRBV18 - TRBD1 14 TRBJ1-1
TGTGCCAGCAGCTCTGCCCGCCTGCGGGGCCCGACCACAGATACGCAGTATTTT CASSSARLRGPTTDTQYF TRBV7-2 once - 18 TRBJ2-3
TGTGCCACCAGCAGATTTTCCGACAGGGTGAGTGGCTACACCTTC CATSRFSDRVSGYTF TRBV15 - TRBD1 15 TRBJ1-2
TGTGCCAGCAGCAATCGACTAGGATCCTACGAGCAGTACTTC CASSNRLGSYEQYF TRBV5-5 - - 14 TRBJ2-7
TGTGCCAGTAGTATCTACCGTGGGACAGCGACTAGCACAGATACGCAGTATTTT CASSIYRGTATSTDTQYF TRBV19 - TRBD1 18 TRBJ2-3
TGTGCCAGCTCACGGGCAGCCCAAGAGACCCAGTACTTC CASSRAAQETQYF TRBV18 - - 13 TRBJ2-5